This TCR beta chain was documented in a study of shared clonotypes between healthy human individuals. About this clone: Its antigen is as yet unknown.

The data were produced by immunoSEQ multiplex PCR, yet TCRdb's version contains in-frame clones alone and is incomplete. The table shows about 2,500,000 clones, with approximately 92% occurring only once. Study findings and constraints: Larger richness was generally estimated for naive than memory subsets. Tissue TCR repertoires likely differ from these blood-only repertoires.

Splitting the CD4+ cells yielded a CD45RA+ naive subset and a CD45RA-negative memory subset. Input material: naive CD4+ T cells sorted from blood. Subset given: CD45RA+ positively selected. The receptor comes from a man between 18 and 29 years old in good health.

The CDR3 sequence is CASSLGLAGGPGETDTQYF. DNA of the CDR3: TGTGCCAGCAGCTTGGGTCTAGCGGGAGGGCCGGGGGAAACAGATACGCAGTATTTT. The chain couples TRBV5-6 to TRBJ2-3; 12 bases map to TRBD2. Looked up from germline, CDR1 is SGHDT and CDR2 is YYEEEE. The CDR3 is made up of 19 amino acids. Trimming cost V 0 bases and J 3 bases; bases outside gene matches: 11. Based on the CDR3 plus reference TRBV5-6 and TRBJ2-3, the full variable domain is DAGVTQSPTHLIKTRGQQVTLRCSPKSGHDTVSWYQQALGQGPQFIFQYYEEEERQRGNFPDRFSGHQFPNYSSELNVNALLLGDSALYLCASSLGLAGGPGETDTQYFGPGTRLTVL.